This TCR beta chain was retrieved from a study of blood T cell repertoires in COVID-19. Study context: From the United States, Italy and Spain came samples of acute and convalescent COVID-19. The analysed material was cDNA or gDNA that came from T cells, B-cell-depleted T cells, or PBMCs.

Original methodology: Amplified reference gene primers provided the basis for estimating nucleated cell counts. Profiling relied on immunoSEQ multiplex PCR, and the TCRdb table lists in-frame clones only, not all of them. That table supplies the V and J calls and clone size; D and trimming were determined from the DNA. The sample contains over 120,000 clones, around four fifths of which appear only once. The receptor's source is a human donor in a cohort sampled during active COVID-19. Sequencing was performed on peripheral blood.

CDR3 in amino acids: CASSIEDRGAYEQYF. DNA of the CDR3: TGTGCCAGTAGTATAGAGGACAGGGGAGCCTACGAGCAGTACTTC. The rearrangement links TRBV19 to TRBJ2-7, with 9 bases identical to TRBD1. The CDR3 runs 15 residues. Losses at the gene ends were 0 bases for V and 2 bases for J; bases not matched to a gene: 2. The germline V gene has CDR1 LNHDA and CDR2 SQIVND (reference sequence).